This T cell receptor beta chain stems from a study of Ad26.COV2.S vaccination and SARS-CoV-2 variants (dated by TCRdb to the early 2020s). Broadly, across the study: Vaccine-arm donors were drawn from COV1001, a multicentre, randomized, double-blind, placebo-controlled phase I-IIa trial of Ad26.COV2.S in healthy adults. Dosing of Ad26.COV2.S was intramuscular, at either 5x10^10 or 1x10^11 viral particles, delivered as one shot or as two shots spaced 56 days apart. The specificity and breadth of SARS-CoV-2-reactive T cell receptors after Ad26.COV2.S vaccination were assessed by TCRbeta repertoire sequencing. A total of 32 samples were included in the TCR-sequenced set, comprising approximately 20 Ad26.COV2.S vaccine recipients, 5 placebo recipients and 8 SARS-CoV-2 convalescent individuals. Participants in the trial were split at random into five groups of five each, receiving low-dose or high-dose Ad26.COV2.S once or twice, or else placebo on both occasions. Investigators did not know the trial group allocation while performing experiments and assessing outcomes. What the work shows at the level of the full study, not this receptor alone: It was noted by the authors that total T cell responses may have been underestimated by the TCR breadth and depth analyses. Non-spike TCR breadth was comparable between vaccine and placebo recipients, consistent with the vaccine containing only spike. Substantial breadth of spike-specific CD8+ and CD4+ T cell responses was reported after vaccination. The study lacked the statistical power to compare responses across vaccine doses or regimens. Compared with placebo recipients, Ad26.COV2.S recipients showed higher spike-specific TCR breadth (P = 0.0014).

Taken with the paper, the label for treatment or condition translates to: 15 to 20 received Ad26.COV2.S at low or high dose, single or two shots; about 5 received placebo; per-sample allocation not given. For vaccine and placebo recipients, repertoires were sequenced using samples collected on day 63 after the first injection. In Cohort 1b, fewer than 30 adults aged 18-55 years were enrolled at a single site in Boston, USA, between 29 July and 7 August 2020. Ad26.COV2.S consisted of a replication-incompetent adenovirus type 26 vector by which a prefusion-stabilized SARS-CoV-2 spike protein from the original Wuhan strain was expressed. Per the germline V gene, MNHEY is the CDR1 and SVGEGT is the CDR2. At the junction V is shortened by 0 bases and J by 8 bases, with 11 bases in between. The CDR3 runs 14 residues from the cysteine to the phenylalanine. Of the read, only the CDR3 DNA is kept; its 42 bases are in frame from base 1.

On this clone: Its target antigen remains unknown. No base qualities exist here, and no much larger clone lies one base off it.

TCRbeta CDR3 regions were sequenced with the immunoSEQ Assay. After extraction, genomic DNA underwent amplification by bias-controlled multiplex PCR, followed by high-throughput sequencing. As for the original processing: Collapsing and filtering of sequences were performed to quantify the absolute abundance of each unique TCRbeta CDR3 region. T cell fraction was estimated by normalizing TCRbeta template counts to usable DNA, which was measured by amplifying reference genes present in all nucleated cells. Repertoire TCRs were annotated as SARS-CoV-2-specific when V gene, CDR3 amino acid sequence and J gene were exactly matched to a known reactive TCR set. The reference SARS-CoV-2 TCR set came from MIRA and was filtered for enrichment in COVID-19-positive ImmuneCODE repertoires, removing public or cross-reactive TCRs. Using the MIRA antigens, annotated TCRs were further analysed by specific ORF or by position within an ORF. Depth was the summed frequency of annotated unique rearrangements, while breadth was defined as annotated unique rearrangements over total unique productive rearrangements. TCR breadth was compared between groups using two-sided Wilcoxon rank-sum tests. Here the immuneACCESS table is served through TCRdb, limited to in-frame sequences with V and J called. Missing clones are a known gap in these copies; in checked studies unresolved V genes cover under half, and the rest lacks a known reason. V, J and clone size were drawn from that table, and D and trimming were deduced from the DNA. The sample table contains approximately 360,000 clones; only one count was recorded for 83% of them. About 8% of the sample belongs to the ten largest clones.

The chain was built from TRBV6-2 or TRBV6-3 and TRBJ2-1, with no D gene named confidently. This sequence was found in a person aged 18-60 years who received the Ad26.COV2.S COVID-19 vaccine or a placebo. The material was peripheral blood, obtained in a trial of Ad26.COV2.S vaccine versus placebo. The encoded CDR3 is CASSYSGPPDEQFF. At the DNA level, the sequence is TGTGCCAGCAGTTACTCAGGACCCCCAGATGAGCAGTTCTTC.